This TCR beta chain was sequenced in a study of cytomegalovirus exposure and HLA in healthy donors. The overall study: Early released data comprised some 91 million unique TCRs from HLA-typed donors.

The PCR had 60 Vbeta and 13 Jbeta primers. Sequenced by immunoSEQ multiplex PCR; TCRdb stores in-frame clones only, minus some. The sample carries tens of thousands of clones, 80% to 90% recorded once. Comments on this clone: The antigen is not known.

Germline lookup yields CDR1 MNHNY and CDR2 SVGAGI (reference sequence). The V segment lost 6 bases and the J segment 4 bases; nucleotides outside the gene matches: 8. CDR3 length: 15 residues. Study-wide results and caveats: V- and J-gene trimming in TCR beta was tied to a missense DCLRE1C variant by an analysis performed later. Within the data, a cluster of highly shared sequence variants was likely a sequencing artifact.

Sample: PBMCs. This chain joins TRBV6-6 and TRBJ1-1, with 10 positions matching TRBD1. This clonotype originated in a woman in her 30s in good health and CMV-seropositive. CDR3 bases: TGTGCCAGCAGAGAAGGAGGACAGGGGGGCACTGAAGCTTTCTTT. Translating it yields CASREGGQGGTEAFF.